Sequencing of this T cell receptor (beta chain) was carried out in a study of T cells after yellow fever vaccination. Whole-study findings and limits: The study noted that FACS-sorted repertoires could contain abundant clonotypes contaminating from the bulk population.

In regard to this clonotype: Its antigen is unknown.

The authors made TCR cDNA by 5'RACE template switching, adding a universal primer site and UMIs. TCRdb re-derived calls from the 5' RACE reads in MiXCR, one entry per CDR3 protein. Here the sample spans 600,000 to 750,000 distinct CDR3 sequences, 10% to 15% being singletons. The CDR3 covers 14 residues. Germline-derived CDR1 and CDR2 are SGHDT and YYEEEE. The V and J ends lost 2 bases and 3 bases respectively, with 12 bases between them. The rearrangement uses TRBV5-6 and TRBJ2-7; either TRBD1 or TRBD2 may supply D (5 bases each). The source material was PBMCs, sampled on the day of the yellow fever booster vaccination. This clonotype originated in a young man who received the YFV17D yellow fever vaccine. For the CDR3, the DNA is TGTGCCAGCAGCTTCGGGGACGTCTGCTACGAGCAGTACTTC. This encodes CASSFGDVCYEQYF.